Below, 24 T cell receptor beta chains from the same sample are listed, as sequenced in a study of blood T cell repertoires in COVID-19. Sequenced by immunoSEQ multiplex PCR; TCRdb stores in-frame clones only, minus some. The sample lists about 84,000 clones, around four fifths occurring once. Sample: peripheral blood. These receptors were taken from an elderly man with active or convalescent COVID-19.

The chain recombines TRBV5-1 with TRBJ2-5; D may be TRBD2 (6 bases). The CDR3 runs to 13 residues. The germline gives CDR1 SGHRS, CDR2 YFSETQ. The V end lost 4 bases, the J end lost 4 bases, and 11 bases lay between the germline ends. In DNA form, the CDR3 reads TGCGCCAGCAGCCCCGGGGGTGGAGAGACCCAGTACTTC. Protein sequence: CASSPGGGETQYF. Drawing the rest from reference TRBV5-1 and TRBJ2-5, the complete variable domain is KAGVTQTPRYLIKTRGQQVTLSCSPISGHRSVSWYQQTPGQGLQFLFEYFSETQRNKGNFPGRFSGRQFSNSRSEMNVSTLELGDSALYLCASSPGGGETQYFGPGTRLLVL.

This sequence joins TRBV5-4 and TRBJ2-5; 7 positions match TRBD1. V gave up 3 bases and J gave up 4 bases; unmatched junction bases: 6. This CDR3 has 14 amino acids. The V gene's germline CDR1 is SGHNT and CDR2 YYREEE (reference sequence). As DNA, the CDR3 is TGTGCCAGCAGCTCCGACAGGGTTAGAGAGACCCAGTACTTC. As protein: CASSSDRVRETQYF.

This clone was observed once. The chain carries TRBV6-8 and TRBJ2-1; possibly TRBD2 for D (6 bases). Trimming cost V 3 bases and J 5 bases, with 17 bases left between them. This CDR3 has 16 amino acids. Germline loops: CDR1 MNHGY, CDR2 SAAAGT. The CDR3 region is CASSYPLMAGHNEQFF. The CDR3 nucleotides are TGTGCCAGCAGTTATCCCCTTATGGCGGGACACAATGAGCAGTTCTTC.

V usage is TRBV7-2 and J usage is TRBJ1-2; D unclear. V was trimmed by 3 bases and J by 2 bases, leaving 10 bases between them. This CDR3 has 14 residues. Germline V gene lookup returns CDR1 SGHTA and CDR2 FQGNSA. CDR3 amino acids: CASSFDSVNYGYTF. The CDR3 region has the DNA TGTGCCAGCAGCTTCGATTCGGTAAACTATGGCTACACCTTC. Together with reference TRBV7-2 and TRBJ1-2, the CDR3 gives the full variable domain: GAGVSQSPSNKVTEKGKDVELRCDPISGHTALYWYRQSLGQGLEFLIYFQGNSAPDKSGLPSDRFSAERTGGSVSTLTIQRTQQEDSAVYLCASSFDSVNYGYTFGSGTRLTVV.

As regards this clone: This sample includes further DNA sequences coding for the same CDR3. The V and J genes are TRBV7-9 and TRBJ2-7; tentative D call: TRBD1 (5 bases). V was pared by 2 bases and J by 5 bases, with 10 bases between. Germline-derived CDR1 and CDR2 are SEHNR and FQNEAQ (reference sequence). This CDR3 contains 13 residues. DNA of the CDR3: TGTGCCAGCAGCTTACAGGGTTCCCACGAGCAGTACTTC. Its protein product is CASSLQGSHEQYF.

The chain employs TRBV5-3 and TRBJ1-5; D is possibly TRBD1 (5 bases). TRBV5-3 is identified as an open reading frame with a role that is uncertain. This CDR3 is built from 18 residues. Deletions cut 2 bases from V and 4 bases from J, with 22 bases between. CDR3 sequence: CARSLPVLGRAVNQPQHF. In nucleotides, the CDR3 is TGTGCCAGAAGCTTACCTGTTTTGGGCAGGGCAGTGAATCAGCCCCAGCATTTT.

The chain combines TRBV2 with TRBJ2-7, with D possibly matching TRBD1 (6 bases). Germline CDR1 reads SNHLY; CDR2 reads FYNNEI. Between the trimmed V and J ends, which lost 4 bases and 6 bases, there was a span of 13 bases. The CDR3 is 13 amino acids. CDR3 in amino acids: CASSGSRGREQYF. For the CDR3, the DNA is TGTGCCAGCAGTGGGAGCAGGGGTCGCGAGCAGTACTTC.

The gene calls are TRBV11-2 and TRBJ2-4, with 7 positions matching TRBD1. Germline assignment: CDR1 SGHAT and CDR2 FQNNGV. The CDR3 is 18 residues long. V shed 2 bases, J shed 3 bases, and the junction held 13 bases outside the gene matches. The CDR3 sequence is CASSLPQGQFRDKNIQYF. The CDR3 region has the DNA TGTGCCAGCAGCTTACCTCAGGGACAGTTTAGAGACAAAAACATTCAGTACTTC.

The chain is built from TRBV6-5 and TRBJ1-3; TRBD1 is a possible D gene (5 bases). The length of the CDR3 is 14 residues. Germline lookup yields CDR1 MNHEY and CDR2 SVGAGI. The V gene lost 5 bases and the J gene lost 1 base, with 9 bases spanning the gap. The DNA for the CDR3 is TGTGCCAGCAGTACACGGACATCTGGAAACACCATATATTTT. It codes for CASSTRTSGNTIYF.

This chain links TRBV19 with TRBJ2-7; 9 bases are shared with TRBD1. Germline V CDR1 and CDR2: LNHDA, SQIVND (reference sequence). This CDR3 is built from 16 residues. After removal of 5 bases from V and 4 bases from J, the junction contained 12 bases not matched to a gene. CDR3 sequence reads: CASSDRLGTGLYEQYF. DNA of the CDR3: TGTGCCAGTAGTGATCGACTCGGGACAGGGCTATACGAGCAGTACTTC.

The V call is TRBV9, the J call TRBJ1-2; no definite D call. The CDR3 has 14 amino acids. CDR1 is SGDLS and CDR2 is YYNGEE in the germline V gene. Trimming left V 2 bases short and J 8 bases short, with 16 bases between. CDR3 sequence: CASSVSGGHDGYTF. The CDR3 nucleotides are TGTGCCAGCAGCGTTTCCGGAGGGCACGACGGCTACACCTTC.

The V and J genes are TRBV19 and TRBJ2-2; 9 nucleotides line up with TRBD2. This CDR3 has 16 residues. CDR1 LNHDA and CDR2 SQIVND come from the germline V gene (reference sequence). The V and J ends lost 5 bases and 7 bases, in that order; junction bases with no gene match: 11. The DNA for the CDR3 is TGTGCCAGTAGTTGGAGCGGGGGGTCCATAAACGGGGAGCTGTTTTTT. This gives the protein CASSWSGGSINGELFF.

The CDR3 region is CASSFDRDSPLHF. Here the CDR3 DNA reads TGTGCCAGCAGCTTTGACAGGGATTCACCCCTCCACTTT. The chain recombines TRBV7-9 with TRBJ1-6; 7 bases align to TRBD1. The CDR3 runs to 13 residues. The V gene end was trimmed by 3 bases and the J gene end by 8 bases; junction bases not matched to a gene: 1. CDR1 is SEHNR, CDR2 FQNEAQ, per germline (reference sequence).

The genes are TRBV19 and TRBJ2-7; no clear D. V was pared by 0 bases and J by 0 bases, with 9 bases between. This CDR3 has 15 residues. Germline lookup yields CDR1 LNHDA and CDR2 SQIVND (reference sequence). CDR3 DNA: TGTGCCAGTAGTATAGAGGCAAGGAGCTCCTACGAGCAGTACTTC. This sequence encodes CASSIEARSSYEQYF.

This clone was detected once. This chain links TRBV30 with TRBJ1-4; TRBD1 matches at 9 bases. The CDR3 contains 14 residues. CDR1 and CDR2 from the germline V gene are GTSNPN and SVGIG (reference sequence). V lost 6 bases and J lost 7; bases outside the gene matches: 9. The CDR3 loop is CACLDRGGGEKLFF. The DNA of the CDR3 is TGTGCCTGTTTGGACAGGGGCGGAGGTGAAAAACTGTTTTTT.

This clone was observed once. The V call is TRBV18, the J call TRBJ2-3; possibly TRBD2 for D (5 bases). This CDR3 comprises 16 residues. Germline V gene sequence: CDR1 KGHSH, CDR2 LQKENI. V was pared by 3 bases and J by 2 bases, with 15 bases between. The CDR3 region is CASSPLHGVITDTQYF. The CDR3 bases are TGTGCCAGCTCACCCCTGCACGGGGTTATCACAGATACGCAGTATTTT. Looking up the rest from reference TRBV18 and TRBJ2-3 gives the full variable domain: NAGVMQNPRHLVRRRGQEARLRCSPMKGHSHVYWYRQLPEEGLKFMVYLQKENIIDESGMPKERFSAEFPKEGPSILRIQQVVRGDSAAYFCASSPLHGVITDTQYFGPGTRLTVL.

J is TRBJ2-4 and V is TRBV19; no definite D call. With 10 bases removed from V and 7 bases from J, the gap between germline ends came to 14 bases. CDR3 size: 12 residues. Germline-derived CDR1 and CDR2 are LNHDA and SQIVND (reference sequence). This chain's CDR3 is CATRESWNIQYF. The CDR3 DNA sequence: TGTGCCACTAGAGAGTCATGGAACATTCAGTACTTC. Full variable domain (outside the CDR3, taken from reference TRBV19 and TRBJ2-4): DGGITQSPKYLFRKEGQNVTLSCEQNLNHDAMYWYRQDPGQGLRLIYYSQIVNDFQKGDIAEGYSVSREKKESFPLTVTSAQKNPTAFYLCATRESWNIQYFGAGTRLSVL.

This sequence joins TRBV7-9 and TRBJ2-7; the match to TRBD2 covers 8 bases. The CDR3 contains 16 residues. Germline loops: CDR1 SEHNR, CDR2 FQNEAQ (reference sequence). V lost 5 bases and J lost 5; bases outside the gene matches: 14. CDR3 in DNA: TGTGCCAGCAGCAAAAGGCCGGGAGGGGTTGAAGACGAGCAGTACTTC. This codes for CASSKRPGGVEDEQYF.

This rearrangement joins TRBV7-6 to TRBJ2-6; 8 bases are shared with TRBD2. Unmatched junction bases numbered 5, after V lost 1 base and J lost 0 bases. CDR1 SGHVS and CDR2 FNYEAQ come from the germline V gene. The CDR3 spans 18 residues. DNA of the CDR3: TGTGCCAGCAGCTTAGACGGACTAGCATACTCTGGGGCCAACGTCCTGACTTTC. Translation: CASSLDGLAYSGANVLTF.

V and J are TRBV14 and TRBJ2-1; 7 nucleotides match TRBD2. V trimming: 1 base; J trimming: 0 bases; junction bases outside the gene matches: 15. Germline CDR1 and CDR2: SGHDN and FVKESK. The CDR3 sequence is 20 residues long. The CDR3 bases are TGTGCCAGCAGCCAAGGATGGGTTCCAGCGGGGTCCGACTCCTACAATGAGCAGTTCTTC. Its translation is CASSQGWVPAGSDSYNEQFF.

The V call is TRBV25-1, the J call TRBJ1-5; no clear D gene. V was shortened by 0 bases and J by 7 bases, with 10 bases between the two germline ends. Per germline, CDR1 MGHDK and CDR2 SYGVNS. The CDR3 covers 14 residues. The chain's CDR3 is CASSEYSSLQPQHF. CDR3 DNA: TGTGCCAGCAGTGAATATAGCTCGCTCCAGCCCCAGCATTTT.

V gene TRBV14 combines with J gene TRBJ1-2, with TRBD1 matching over 10 bases. The germline V gene has CDR1 SGHDN and CDR2 FVKESK. Unmatched junction bases numbered 5, after V lost 5 bases and J lost 8 bases. This CDR3 has 13 amino acids. CDR3 amino acids: CASSAGTGEGYTF. The DNA of the CDR3 is TGTGCCAGCAGCGCCGGGACAGGGGAGGGCTACACCTTC.

V is TRBV9 and J is TRBJ1-4, with 7 bases identical to TRBD1. The trim removed 0 bases at V and 6 bases at J, leaving 2 bases unmatched. Germline V gene data show CDR1 as SGDLS and CDR2 as YYNGEE. CDR3 size: 14 residues. CDR3 protein: CASSVEGGDEKLFF. The CDR3 nucleotides are TGTGCCAGCAGCGTAGAAGGGGGCGATGAAAAACTGTTTTTT.

The CDR3 DNA reads as TGCAGCCTATTCCGCCTGGACACTGAAGCTTTCTTT. Translated: CSLFRLDTEAFF. The rearrangement joins TRBV29-1 to TRBJ1-1, with no clear D. CDR1 and CDR2 from the germline V gene are SQVTM and ANQGSEA. V was clipped by 8 bases and J by 3 bases, with 13 bases between them. This CDR3 comprises 12 residues.